The T cell receptor beta chain described here comes from a study of T cells in women clearing cervical HPV infection. Whole-study findings and limits: Controls had more TRBV6-7 (0.16%) than cases (approximately 0.11%). CIN3+ cases had significantly higher TCR repertoire richness than controls, but evenness did not differ.

CDR1 and CDR2 from the germline V gene are SGHTA and FQGNSA. CDR3 length equals 15 residues. Unmatched junction bases numbered 4, after V lost 1 base and J lost 5 bases. Concerning this clone itself: The antigen is not known. The read terminates 3 residues before the CDR3 end, so the remaining end is supplied by the germline J gene.

Repertoires were generated with immunoSEQ multiplex PCR, while TCRdb's copy carries only in-frame clones and drops some. The sample holds under 30,000 clones. The chain has TRBV7-2 and TRBJ2-5; 10 bases are shared with TRBD1. The specimen sequenced was blood buffy coat. The TCR comes from a woman aged 18 to 75 with a cervical HPV16 infection that either progressed to CIN3+ or cleared (not recorded which). CDR3 sequence reads: CASSLVTGGRETQYF. Partial CDR3 DNA: TGTGCCAGCAGCTTAGTGACAGGGGGCCGTGAGACC.